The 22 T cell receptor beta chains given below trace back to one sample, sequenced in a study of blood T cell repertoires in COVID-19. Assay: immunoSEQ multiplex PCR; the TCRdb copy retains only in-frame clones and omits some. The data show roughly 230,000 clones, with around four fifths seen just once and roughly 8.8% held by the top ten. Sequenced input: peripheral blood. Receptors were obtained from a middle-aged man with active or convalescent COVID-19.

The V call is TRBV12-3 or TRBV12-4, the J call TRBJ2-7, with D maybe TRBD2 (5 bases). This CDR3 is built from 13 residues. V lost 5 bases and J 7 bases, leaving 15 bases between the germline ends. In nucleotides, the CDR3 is TGTGCCAGCAGTCAACTGCGATCGGGAGAGCAGTACTTC. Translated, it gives CASSQLRSGEQYF.

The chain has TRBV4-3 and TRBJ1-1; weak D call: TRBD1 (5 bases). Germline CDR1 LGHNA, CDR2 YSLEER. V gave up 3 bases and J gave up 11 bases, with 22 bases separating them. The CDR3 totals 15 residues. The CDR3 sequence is CASSQDLDSRRGAFF. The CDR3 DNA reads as TGCGCCAGCAGCCAGGACCTCGACTCCCGCCGGGGGGCTTTCTTT.

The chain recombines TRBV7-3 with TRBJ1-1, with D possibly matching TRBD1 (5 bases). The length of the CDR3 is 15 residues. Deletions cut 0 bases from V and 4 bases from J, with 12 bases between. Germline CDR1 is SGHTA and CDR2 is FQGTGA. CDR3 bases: TGTGCCAGCAGCTTAACGGAGGGGCCGAGCACTGAAGCTTTCTTT. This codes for CASSLTEGPSTEAFF.

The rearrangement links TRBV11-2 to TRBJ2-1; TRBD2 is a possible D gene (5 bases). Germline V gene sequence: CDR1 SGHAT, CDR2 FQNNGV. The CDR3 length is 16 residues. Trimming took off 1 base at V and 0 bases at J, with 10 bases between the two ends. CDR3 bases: TGTGCCAGCAGCTTAGGGGGTGGGAGCTCCTACAATGAGCAGTTCTTC. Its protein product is CASSLGGGSSYNEQFF.

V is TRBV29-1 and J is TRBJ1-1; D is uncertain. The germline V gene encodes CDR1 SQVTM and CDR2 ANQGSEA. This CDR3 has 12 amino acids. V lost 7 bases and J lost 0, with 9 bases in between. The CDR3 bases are TGCAGCGCAGCCATCATGAACACTGAAGCTTTCTTT. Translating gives CSAAIMNTEAFF.

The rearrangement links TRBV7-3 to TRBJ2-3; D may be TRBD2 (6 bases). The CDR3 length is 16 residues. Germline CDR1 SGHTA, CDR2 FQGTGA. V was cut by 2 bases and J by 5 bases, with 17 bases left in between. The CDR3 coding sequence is TGTGCCAGCAGCTTAGGCCCCTCACGGGGAGGAGATACGCAGTATTTT. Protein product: CASSLGPSRGGDTQYF. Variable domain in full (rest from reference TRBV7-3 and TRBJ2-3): GAGVSQTPSNKVTEKGKYVELRCDPISGHTALYWYRQSLGQGPEFLIYFQGTGAADDSGLPNDRFFAVRPEGSVSTLKIQRTERGDSAVYLCASSLGPSRGGDTQYFGPGTRLTVL.

The DNA for the CDR3 is TGTGCCTGGAGCGAGGGTATGAATCAGCCCCAGCATTTT. It is translated as CAWSEGMNQPQHF. The chain has TRBV30 and TRBJ1-5; D not resolved. The CDR3 is 13 amino acids. V was pared by 3 bases and J by 4 bases, with 10 bases between. Germline V gene lookup returns CDR1 GTSNPN and CDR2 SVGIG (reference sequence). Complete variable domain (other parts from reference TRBV30 and TRBJ1-5): SQTIHQWPATLVQPVGSPLSLECTVEGTSNPNLYWYRQAAGRGLQLLFYSVGIGQISSEVPQNLSASRPQDRQFILSSKKLLLSDSGFYLCAWSEGMNQPQHFGDGTRLSIL.

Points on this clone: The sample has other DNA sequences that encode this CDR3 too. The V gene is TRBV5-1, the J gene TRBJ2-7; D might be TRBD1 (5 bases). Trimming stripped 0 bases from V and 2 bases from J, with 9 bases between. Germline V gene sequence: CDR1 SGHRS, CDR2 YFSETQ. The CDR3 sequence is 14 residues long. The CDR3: CASSLGQGPYEQYF. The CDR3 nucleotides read TGCGCCAGCAGCTTGGGCCAGGGTCCCTACGAGCAGTACTTC.

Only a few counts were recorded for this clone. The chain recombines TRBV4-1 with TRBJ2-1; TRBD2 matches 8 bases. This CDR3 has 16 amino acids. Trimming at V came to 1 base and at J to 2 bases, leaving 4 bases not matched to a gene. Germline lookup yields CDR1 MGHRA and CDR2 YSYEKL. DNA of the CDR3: TGCGCCAGCAGCCAAGTCGGGAGGGATACCTACAATGAGCAGTTCTTC. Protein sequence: CASSQVGRDTYNEQFF.

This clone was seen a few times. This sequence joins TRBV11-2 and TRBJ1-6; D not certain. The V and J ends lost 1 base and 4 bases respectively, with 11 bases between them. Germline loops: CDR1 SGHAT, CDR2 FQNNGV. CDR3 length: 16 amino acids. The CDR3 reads CASSLAGRGYNSPLHF. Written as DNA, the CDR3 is TGTGCCAGCAGCTTAGCGGGGAGAGGGTATAATTCACCCCTCCACTTT.

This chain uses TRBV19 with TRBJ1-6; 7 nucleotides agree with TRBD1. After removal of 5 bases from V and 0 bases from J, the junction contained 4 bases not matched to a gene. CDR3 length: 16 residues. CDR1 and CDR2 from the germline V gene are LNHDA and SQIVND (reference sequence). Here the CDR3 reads CASSAAGGSYNSPLHF. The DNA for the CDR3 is TGTGCCAGTAGTGCCGCAGGGGGCTCCTATAATTCACCCCTCCACTTT.

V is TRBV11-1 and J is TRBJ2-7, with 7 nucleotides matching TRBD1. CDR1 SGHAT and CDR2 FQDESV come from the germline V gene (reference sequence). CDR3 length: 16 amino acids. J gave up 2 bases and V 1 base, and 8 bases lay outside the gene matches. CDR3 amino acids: CASSLEFRGTAYEQYF. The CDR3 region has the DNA TGTGCCAGCAGCTTAGAATTTAGAGGGACAGCCTACGAGCAGTACTTC.

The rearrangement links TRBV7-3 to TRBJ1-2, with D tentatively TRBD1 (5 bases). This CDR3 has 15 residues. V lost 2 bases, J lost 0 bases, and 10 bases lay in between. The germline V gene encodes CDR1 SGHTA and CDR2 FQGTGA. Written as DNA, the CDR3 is TGTGCCAGCAGCTTAGGAGGGGAAGCTAACTATGGCTACACCTTC. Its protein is CASSLGGEANYGYTF.

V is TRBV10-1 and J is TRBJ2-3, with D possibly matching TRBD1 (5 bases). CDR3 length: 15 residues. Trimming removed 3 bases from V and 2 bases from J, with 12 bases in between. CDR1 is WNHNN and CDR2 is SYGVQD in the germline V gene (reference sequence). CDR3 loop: CASSDSQGTTDTQYF. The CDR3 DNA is TGCGCCAGCAGTGATAGCCAGGGAACCACAGATACGCAGTATTTT.

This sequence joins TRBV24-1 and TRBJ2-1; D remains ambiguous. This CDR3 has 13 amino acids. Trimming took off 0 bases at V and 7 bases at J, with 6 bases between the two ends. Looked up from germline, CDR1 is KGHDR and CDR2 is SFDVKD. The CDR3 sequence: CATSDLWQNEQFF. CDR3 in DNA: TGTGCCACCAGTGATTTGTGGCAGAATGAGCAGTTCTTC.

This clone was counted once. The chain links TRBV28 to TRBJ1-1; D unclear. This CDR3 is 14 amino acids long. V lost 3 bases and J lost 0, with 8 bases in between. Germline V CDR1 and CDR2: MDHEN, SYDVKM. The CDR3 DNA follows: TGTGCCAGCAGTTTGAGTACCTTGAACACTGAAGCTTTCTTT. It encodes CASSLSTLNTEAFF.

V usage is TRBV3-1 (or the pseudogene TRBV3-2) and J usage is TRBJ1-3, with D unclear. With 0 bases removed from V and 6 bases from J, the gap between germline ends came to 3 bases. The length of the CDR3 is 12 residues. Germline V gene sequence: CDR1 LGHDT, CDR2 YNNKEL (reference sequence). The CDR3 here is CASSQEANTIYF. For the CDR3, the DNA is TGTGCCAGCAGCCAAGAGGCAAACACCATATATTTT.

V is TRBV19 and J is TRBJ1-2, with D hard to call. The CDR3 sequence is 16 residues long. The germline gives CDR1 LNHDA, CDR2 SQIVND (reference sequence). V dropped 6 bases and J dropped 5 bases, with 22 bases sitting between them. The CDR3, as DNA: TGTGCCAGTAGCCTAGAGAGGCCTCCGTCCCTGTATGGCTACACCTTC. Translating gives CASSLERPPSLYGYTF.

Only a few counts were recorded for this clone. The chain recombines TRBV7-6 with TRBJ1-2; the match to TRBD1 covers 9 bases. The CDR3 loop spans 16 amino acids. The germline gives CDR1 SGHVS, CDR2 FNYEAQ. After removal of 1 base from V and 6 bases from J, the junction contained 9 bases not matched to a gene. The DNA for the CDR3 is TGTGCCAGCAGCTTAGATCCCCCACAGGGGGCGGATGGCTACACCTTC. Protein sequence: CASSLDPPQGADGYTF.

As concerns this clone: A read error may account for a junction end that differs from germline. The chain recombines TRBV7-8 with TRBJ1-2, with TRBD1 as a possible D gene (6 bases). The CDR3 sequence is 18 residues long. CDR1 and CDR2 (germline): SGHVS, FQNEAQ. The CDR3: CASSLGTRDFFGNYGYTF. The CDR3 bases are TGTGCCAGCAGTTTAGGGACAAGGGACTTCTTCGGGAACTATGGCTACACCTTC.

The CDR3 spells CASGQGETTEAFF. The CDR3 coding sequence is TGTGCCAGCGGACAGGGTGAGACCACTGAAGCTTTCTTT. This chain connects TRBV2 to TRBJ1-1; 8 nucleotides align to TRBD1. CDR1 and CDR2 (germline): SNHLY, FYNNEI. V dropped 8 bases and J dropped 4; count of bases not matched to a gene: 6. The CDR3 sequence is 13 residues long.

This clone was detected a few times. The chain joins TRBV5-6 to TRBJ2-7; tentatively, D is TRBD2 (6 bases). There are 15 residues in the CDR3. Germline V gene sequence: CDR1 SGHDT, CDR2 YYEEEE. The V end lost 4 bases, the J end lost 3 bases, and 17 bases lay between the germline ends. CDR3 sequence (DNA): TGTGCCAGCAGCCCCGGTCGGGAGAGGGGCTACGAGCAGTACTTC. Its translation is CASSPGRERGYEQYF.